These T cell receptor beta chains were read from a single sample in a study of blood T cell repertoires in COVID-19. Assay used: immunoSEQ multiplex PCR; TCRdb lists only in-frame clones, some missing. The table lists roughly 700,000 clones, about nine tenths of them singletons. Material: peripheral blood. The origin of the receptors is a young woman with acute or convalescent COVID-19. Both conserved end residues are part of each CDR3. Fields, in order: D gene, J gene, clone size, V gene, CDR3 DNA, CDR3 protein. A D gene is named only where the DNA matches it firmly. Some rows mark clone size as missing; the rest say once, few, many or name a class of expanded clone.

D gene: TRBD1
J gene: TRBJ1-5
clone size: -
V gene: TRBV3-1/TRBV3-2
CDR3 DNA: TGTGCCAGCAGCCCCGGGACAGCTAGCAATCAGCCCCAGCATTTT
CDR3 protein: CASSPGTASNQPQHF

D gene: -
J gene: TRBJ1-5
clone size: -
V gene: TRBV6-6
CDR3 DNA: TGTGCCAGCAGGCCAGGGGTCAATCAGCCCCAGCATTTT
CDR3 protein: CASRPGVNQPQHF

D gene: TRBD1
J gene: TRBJ1-1
clone size: -
V gene: TRBV29-1
CDR3 DNA: TGCAGCGTTCTCCCACCCCAGGGGGCGGGAGCTTTCTTT
CDR3 protein: CSVLPPQGAGAFF

D gene: -
J gene: TRBJ2-7
clone size: -
V gene: TRBV15
CDR3 DNA: TGTGCCACCAGCAGACCAAAGAGTCTTATCTCCTACGAGCAGTACTTC
CDR3 protein: CATSRPKSLISYEQYF

D gene: -
J gene: TRBJ2-3
clone size: -
V gene: TRBV27
CDR3 DNA: TGTGCCAGCGGAGCTGGAGGGACAGATACGCAGTATTTT
CDR3 protein: CASGAGGTDTQYF

D gene: -
J gene: TRBJ1-1
clone size: -
V gene: TRBV7-9
CDR3 DNA: TGTGCCAGCAGCCCTACGAGGAACACTGAAGCTTTCTTT
CDR3 protein: CASSPTRNTEAFF

D gene: TRBD2
J gene: TRBJ2-7
clone size: -
V gene: TRBV5-1
CDR3 DNA: TGCGCCAGCAGCTCGGGACTAGCGGGGGCCTCCCTTTACGAGCAGTACTTC
CDR3 protein: CASSSGLAGASLYEQYF

D gene: TRBD1
J gene: TRBJ1-1
clone size: once
V gene: TRBV15
CDR3 DNA: TGTGCCACCAGCAACGCCCGACAGGGGTGGGCTGAAGCTTTCTTT
CDR3 protein: CATSNARQGWAEAFF

D gene: -
J gene: TRBJ1-2
clone size: -
V gene: TRBV18
CDR3 DNA: TGTGCCAGCTCACCAGCATACGGGGATTCTTATGGCTACACCTTC
CDR3 protein: CASSPAYGDSYGYTF

D gene: -
J gene: TRBJ2-7
clone size: -
V gene: TRBV30
CDR3 DNA: TGTGCCTGGAGTGAGGTGGGGAGCGGGTTTTCCTACGAGCAGTACTTC
CDR3 protein: CAWSEVGSGFSYEQYF

D gene: -
J gene: TRBJ1-2
clone size: -
V gene: TRBV1
CDR3 DNA: TGCACCAGCAGCCTCCAGGCTAACACCTTC
CDR3 protein: CTSSLQANTF

D gene: TRBD1
J gene: TRBJ1-2
clone size: -
V gene: TRBV4-2
CDR3 DNA: TGTGCCAGCAGCCATGAGCCGGGACAGCCCCTCTATGGCTACACCTTC
CDR3 protein: CASSHEPGQPLYGYTF

D gene: TRBD1
J gene: TRBJ1-3
clone size: -
V gene: TRBV4-2
CDR3 DNA: TGTGCCAGCAGCCAAACTGACAGGGGGCTAGGAAACACCATATATTTT
CDR3 protein: CASSQTDRGLGNTIYF

D gene: -
J gene: TRBJ1-3
clone size: once
V gene: TRBV15
CDR3 DNA: TGTGCCACCAGCAGAGACAGGGCTGGAAACACCATATATTTT
CDR3 protein: CATSRDRAGNTIYF

D gene: -
J gene: TRBJ2-1
clone size: few
V gene: TRBV27
CDR3 DNA: TGTGCCAGCAGTCTGAACAGGGTCCGCACTAAAGCCTACAATGAGCAGTTCTTC
CDR3 protein: CASSLNRVRTKAYNEQFF

D gene: TRBD1
J gene: TRBJ1-3
clone size: -
V gene: TRBV6-1
CDR3 DNA: TGTGCCAGCAGTGAAGCGCCCCGGGACAGGGGAAACACCATATATTTT
CDR3 protein: CASSEAPRDRGNTIYF

D gene: -
J gene: TRBJ2-1
clone size: once
V gene: TRBV21-1
CDR3 DNA: TGTGCCAGCAGCAAAGGCTCGGGACTAGGATCTTACAATGAGCAGTTCTTC
CDR3 protein: CASSKGSGLGSYNEQFF

D gene: TRBD1
J gene: TRBJ2-1
clone size: -
V gene: TRBV6-5
CDR3 DNA: TGTGCCAGCAGGAGGACAGGCCAGAATGAGCAGTTCTTC
CDR3 protein: CASRRTGQNEQFF

D gene: -
J gene: TRBJ1-1
clone size: -
V gene: TRBV19
CDR3 DNA: TGTGCCAGTAGTAGAGGGAAGTCTTTAAAAGGCCGAGGGAACACTGAAGCTTTCTTT
CDR3 protein: CASSRGKSLKGRGNTEAFF

D gene: TRBD1
J gene: TRBJ2-7
clone size: -
V gene: TRBV6-6
CDR3 DNA: TGTGCCAGCAGTTACTCGGAACAGGGGGAGCAGTACTTC
CDR3 protein: CASSYSEQGEQYF

D gene: -
J gene: TRBJ1-1
clone size: -
V gene: TRBV11-2
CDR3 DNA: TGTGCCAGCAGCTTAACTAGGGCAGTTGAAGCTTTCTTT
CDR3 protein: CASSLTRAVEAFF

D gene: -
J gene: TRBJ1-2
clone size: -
V gene: TRBV5-1
CDR3 DNA: TGCGCCAGCAGCCCGGGGGAACAATACGGCTACACCTTC
CDR3 protein: CASSPGEQYGYTF

D gene: TRBD1
J gene: TRBJ1-5
clone size: -
V gene: TRBV19
CDR3 DNA: TGTGCCAGTATTCGGACAGGGGCGGGCAATCAGCCCCAGCATTTT
CDR3 protein: CASIRTGAGNQPQHF

D gene: TRBD1
J gene: TRBJ1-1
clone size: -
V gene: TRBV5-4
CDR3 DNA: TGTGCCAGCAGCCTGGGACAGGGGACCACTGAAGCTTTCTTT
CDR3 protein: CASSLGQGTTEAFF

D gene: -
J gene: TRBJ1-3
clone size: -
V gene: TRBV29-1
CDR3 DNA: TGCAGCGTTGCATCGGGGAATCCTGCTGGAAACACCATATATTTT
CDR3 protein: CSVASGNPAGNTIYF

D gene: TRBD1
J gene: TRBJ2-2
clone size: once
V gene: TRBV5-1
CDR3 DNA: TGCGCCAGCAGCGAGGGGACAGTAAACACCGGGGAGCTGTTTTTT
CDR3 protein: CASSEGTVNTGELFF

D gene: -
J gene: TRBJ2-2
clone size: -
V gene: TRBV6-4
CDR3 DNA: TGTGCCAGTAAACCAGCGGCAGGAGGAACCGGGGAGCTGTTTTTT
CDR3 protein: CASKPAAGGTGELFF

D gene: -
J gene: TRBJ2-7
clone size: -
V gene: TRBV20-1
CDR3 DNA: TGCAGTGCCGAGTTCGGGGAGCAGTACTTC
CDR3 protein: CSAEFGEQYF

D gene: TRBD1
J gene: TRBJ2-3
clone size: -
V gene: TRBV9
CDR3 DNA: TGTGCCAGCAGCGTGGGGGCCGGGACAGGCACAGATACGCAGTATTTT
CDR3 protein: CASSVGAGTGTDTQYF

D gene: -
J gene: TRBJ2-7
clone size: -
V gene: TRBV29-1
CDR3 DNA: TGCAGCGTTGCCCCGGGATCTACCTACGAGCAGTACTTC
CDR3 protein: CSVAPGSTYEQYF

D gene: -
J gene: TRBJ2-1
clone size: -
V gene: TRBV25-1
CDR3 DNA: TGTGCCAGCAGTGAAGGGGGCAGTTTGGGGCAGTTCTTC
CDR3 protein: CASSEGGSLGQFF

D gene: TRBD1
J gene: TRBJ2-1
clone size: few
V gene: TRBV4-3
CDR3 DNA: TGCGCCAGCAGCGTCGGACAGGGTGGGTACAATGAGCAGTTCTTC
CDR3 protein: CASSVGQGGYNEQFF

D gene: TRBD2
J gene: TRBJ2-1
clone size: -
V gene: TRBV6-5
CDR3 DNA: TGTGCCAGCAGGCAAGCGGGGGGGTACAATGAGCAGTTCTTC
CDR3 protein: CASRQAGGYNEQFF

D gene: -
J gene: TRBJ2-6
clone size: many
V gene: TRBV6-5
CDR3 DNA: TGTGCCAGCAGTTTCGACAGTACTGGGGCCAACGTCCTGACTTTC
CDR3 protein: CASSFDSTGANVLTF

D gene: TRBD1
J gene: TRBJ1-4
clone size: -
V gene: TRBV5-5
CDR3 DNA: TGTGCCAGCAGCTTGGCTCTGGACAGGGCAGCTGAAAAACTGTTTTTT
CDR3 protein: CASSLALDRAAEKLFF

D gene: TRBD1
J gene: TRBJ2-1
clone size: -
V gene: TRBV10-3
CDR3 DNA: TGTGCCATCAGCGGGGCACCGGGACAGGACGGGGATGAGCAGTTCTTC
CDR3 protein: CAISGAPGQDGDEQFF

D gene: -
J gene: TRBJ1-1
clone size: -
V gene: TRBV6-5
CDR3 DNA: TGTGCCAGCTCGAAAAGATGGTCGGGTGAAGCTTTCTTT
CDR3 protein: CASSKRWSGEAFF

D gene: -
J gene: TRBJ2-1
clone size: -
V gene: TRBV12-3/TRBV12-4
CDR3 DNA: TGTGCCAGCACCCGGACAGAGGGAACAAAGCAGTTCTTC
CDR3 protein: CASTRTEGTKQFF

D gene: -
J gene: TRBJ2-2
clone size: -
V gene: TRBV7-2
CDR3 DNA: TGTGCCAGCAGCCCCTTGGACAACGGGGAGCTGTTTTTT
CDR3 protein: CASSPLDNGELFF

D gene: TRBD1
J gene: TRBJ2-3
clone size: -
V gene: TRBV9
CDR3 DNA: TGTGCCAGCAGCGTAGGGGGGTCAGGGGGAGTCACAGATACGCAGTATTTT
CDR3 protein: CASSVGGSGGVTDTQYF

D gene: -
J gene: TRBJ1-2
clone size: -
V gene: TRBV19
CDR3 DNA: TGTGCCAGTAGTACCCCGGGGGAAGACTATGGCTACACCTTC
CDR3 protein: CASSTPGEDYGYTF

D gene: TRBD1
J gene: TRBJ1-3
clone size: -
V gene: TRBV11-2
CDR3 DNA: TGTGCCAGCAGCTCAAGGGGACAGTACGGAAACACCATATATTTT
CDR3 protein: CASSSRGQYGNTIYF

D gene: -
J gene: TRBJ2-7
clone size: -
V gene: TRBV6-5
CDR3 DNA: TGTGCCAGCATCTCAGGGGAGCAGTACTTC
CDR3 protein: CASISGEQYF

D gene: TRBD1
J gene: TRBJ1-1
clone size: -
V gene: TRBV9
CDR3 DNA: TGTGCCAGCAGCGTGGAGGGGGCTCTGAACACTGAAGCTTTCTTT
CDR3 protein: CASSVEGALNTEAFF

D gene: TRBD1
J gene: TRBJ1-2
clone size: -
V gene: TRBV2
CDR3 DNA: TGTGCCAGCAGCCCCGGGACAGGGCCCTATGGCTACACCTTC
CDR3 protein: CASSPGTGPYGYTF

D gene: -
J gene: TRBJ1-2
clone size: once
V gene: TRBV5-1
CDR3 DNA: TGCGCCAGCAGCCCCCAGTCCAGATATGGCTACACCTTC
CDR3 protein: CASSPQSRYGYTF

D gene: TRBD1
J gene: TRBJ2-1
clone size: -
V gene: TRBV19
CDR3 DNA: TGTGCCAGTAGTAGGGTGACAGGGACCTTACAAGGGGAGCAGTTCTTC
CDR3 protein: CASSRVTGTLQGEQFF

D gene: -
J gene: TRBJ2-3
clone size: -
V gene: TRBV11-2
CDR3 DNA: TGTGCCAGCAGCTTAGGTGCGCCGGATACGCAGTATTTT
CDR3 protein: CASSLGAPDTQYF

D gene: TRBD1
J gene: TRBJ1-2
clone size: -
V gene: TRBV6-5
CDR3 DNA: TGTGCCAGCAGCCTGGGGACAGGGAATTCCTATGGCTACACCTTC
CDR3 protein: CASSLGTGNSYGYTF

D gene: TRBD2
J gene: TRBJ2-1
clone size: -
V gene: TRBV11-2
CDR3 DNA: TGTGCCAGCAGCCCGGGACTAGCGAGGCGTCACAATGAGCAGTTCTTC
CDR3 protein: CASSPGLARRHNEQFF

D gene: TRBD1
J gene: TRBJ2-6
clone size: -
V gene: TRBV5-5
CDR3 DNA: TGTGCCAGCAGCTTGAGTAAAACAGGGGGTACCTCTGGGGCCAACGTCCTGACTTTC
CDR3 protein: CASSLSKTGGTSGANVLTF

D gene: -
J gene: TRBJ1-2
clone size: -
V gene: TRBV28
CDR3 DNA: TGTGCTATCCCCTCGGGGAACTTGGGCCTGGGCTATGGCTACACCTTC
CDR3 protein: CAIPSGNLGLGYGYTF

D gene: TRBD1
J gene: TRBJ1-3
clone size: -
V gene: TRBV5-1
CDR3 DNA: TGCGCCAGCAGCCGGGACAGTGTCAACTCTGGAAACACCATATATTTT
CDR3 protein: CASSRDSVNSGNTIYF

D gene: -
J gene: TRBJ1-1
clone size: -
V gene: TRBV3-1/TRBV3-2
CDR3 DNA: TGTGCCAGCAGCCAAGTAAGTAGAACGAACACTGAAGCTTTCTTT
CDR3 protein: CASSQVSRTNTEAFF

D gene: TRBD1
J gene: TRBJ1-1
clone size: once
V gene: TRBV14
CDR3 DNA: TGTGCCAGCAGCCAAGAACCCCGGACAGGGAGGAGGAACACTGAAGCTTTCTTT
CDR3 protein: CASSQEPRTGRRNTEAFF